This T cell receptor beta chain derives from a study of PD-1 blockade in classical Hodgkin lymphoma. This CDR3 region has 15 residues. Germline loops: CDR1 LNHDA, CDR2 SQIVND (reference sequence). Trimming shortened V by 3 bases and J by 4 bases, and 14 bases separated the two germline ends. Generated by immunoSEQ multiplex PCR, the TCRdb table keeps only in-frame clones and is missing some. Here the sample spans about 18,000 clones, around 74% being singletons. Regarding time point: cycle 4 day 1 (C4D1), after six to seven weeks of nivolumab. Each patient experienced a relapse that followed autologous stem cell transplantation, and brentuximab vedotin exposure varied. Researchers used magnetic negative selection to pull out pure CD4+ T cells from thawed PBMCs. Best overall response was complete response, partial response or progressive disease in these relapsed/refractory classical Hodgkin lymphoma patients.

This sequence was found in a human donor with classical Hodgkin lymphoma. This chain uses TRBV19 with TRBJ2-3; a weak D match, TRBD2 (6 bases). The sequenced sample was CD4+ T cells from blood, obtained before the fourth cycle of nivolumab. The CDR3 DNA is TGTGCCAGTAGTATTCCGGCGGGAATCGCAGATACGCAGTATTTT. It yields the protein CASSIPAGIADTQYF.